A selection of T cell receptor beta chains follows, all from one sample in a study of OX40 agonist ivuxolimab in advanced cancers. The assay was immunoSEQ multiplex PCR, and TCRdb's table has in-frame clones only and misses some. The table lists about 77,000 clones, roughly 86% of them singletons. The sample was CD4+ or CD8+ T cells sorted from blood, taken in a trial of the OX40 agonist ivuxolimab. These TCRs come from an adult with an advanced solid tumor such as melanoma, head and neck, liver or kidney cancer. The CDR3 runs from the conserved cysteine through the conserved F or W. D genes are given only for firm matches. The size field is filled for only some rows; it gives once, few, many or a size class.

D: .
J: TRBJ1-1
V: TRBV6-5
size: .
DNA: TGTGCCAGCAGACAGTCTGTGAACACTGAAGCTTTCTTT
CDR3: CASRQSVNTEAFF

D: .
J: TRBJ1-4
V: TRBV5-1
size: .
DNA: TGCGCCAGCAGCTTGGGGGTAAATGAAAAACTGTTTTTT
CDR3: CASSLGVNEKLFF

D: TRBD1
J: TRBJ2-1
V: TRBV7-2
size: .
DNA: TGTGCCAGCAGCTTAGCGGCCGGGACAGGGCGGAATGAGCAGTTCTTC
CDR3: CASSLAAGTGRNEQFF

D: TRBD1
J: TRBJ1-2
V: TRBV5-1
size: .
DNA: TGCGCCAGCAGCTTCCTGGGACAGGATGGCTACACCTTC
CDR3: CASSFLGQDGYTF

D: TRBD2
J: TRBJ2-1
V: TRBV7-8
size: .
DNA: TGTGCCAGCAGCTTACAACTAGCGGGAGTCAGTGAGCAGTTCTTC
CDR3: CASSLQLAGVSEQFF

D: .
J: TRBJ1-2
V: TRBV7-2
size: .
DNA: TGTGCCAGCAGCCGGGGCGGCATCTATGGCTACACCTTC
CDR3: CASSRGGIYGYTF

D: .
J: TRBJ2-4
V: TRBV6-1
size: .
DNA: TGTGCCAGCAGTGAACAAGCCTCTTTTCTTCAGTACTTC
CDR3: CASSEQASFLQYF

D: .
J: TRBJ2-7
V: TRBV19
size: .
DNA: TGTGCCAGTAGTGGTCATAACGAGCAGTACTTC
CDR3: CASSGHNEQYF

D: .
J: TRBJ1-1
V: TRBV6-5
size: .
DNA: TGTGCCAGCAGCCCTCCGGGGGTACAAGCTTTCTTT
CDR3: CASSPPGVQAFF

D: TRBD1
J: TRBJ2-2
V: TRBV25-1
size: once
DNA: TGTGCCAGCAGTGCCCTTCCCGGGACAGGGTTTGGCACCGGGGAGCTGTTTTTT
CDR3: CASSALPGTGFGTGELFF

D: .
J: TRBJ1-5
V: TRBV6-5
size: .
DNA: TGTGCCAGCAGTACACGAAAAAATCAGCCCCAGCATTTT
CDR3: CASSTRKNQPQHF

D: TRBD2
J: TRBJ2-7
V: TRBV19
size: .
DNA: TGTGCCAGCTCTCCTAGCGGGGGACTGGACGAGCAGTACTTC
CDR3: CASSPSGGLDEQYF

D: .
J: TRBJ1-2
V: TRBV5-5
size: .
DNA: TGTGCCAGCAGCAGCACAGACTATGGCTACACCTTC
CDR3: CASSSTDYGYTF

D: TRBD1
J: TRBJ1-5
V: TRBV2
size: .
DNA: TGTGCCAGCAGTCCCGGGACAGGGCAAGTACAGCCCCAGCATTTT
CDR3: CASSPGTGQVQPQHF

D: TRBD1
J: TRBJ1-1
V: TRBV6-1
size: .
DNA: TGTGCCAGCAGTCAAACTAGGACAGGGGGCGTAGCTTTCTTT
CDR3: CASSQTRTGGVAFF

D: TRBD2
J: TRBJ2-2
V: TRBV5-1
size: .
DNA: TGCGCCAGCAGCTGGAGGCTAGCGGGGGATACCGGGGAGCTGTTTTTT
CDR3: CASSWRLAGDTGELFF

D: TRBD1
J: TRBJ1-1
V: TRBV12-5
size: .
DNA: TGTGCTAGTGGTACCCGGACAGGTCGTGGGATTAACACTGAAGCTTTCTTT
CDR3: CASGTRTGRGINTEAFF

D: .
J: TRBJ1-6
V: TRBV21-1
size: .
DNA: TGTGCCAGCAGCTTAATGGAAAGGCTGCTTATATATCCCTCGGATAATTCACCCCTCCACTTT
CDR3: CASSLMERLLIYPSDNSPLHF

D: .
J: TRBJ2-1
V: TRBV5-1
size: .
DNA: TGCGCCAGCAGCTTGGGGGATCCCCAATACAATGAGCAGTTCTTC
CDR3: CASSLGDPQYNEQFF

D: .
J: TRBJ1-1
V: TRBV29-1
size: .
DNA: TGCAGCGTTGGCGCCCTGGGCACTGAAGCTTTCTTT
CDR3: CSVGALGTEAFF

D: .
J: TRBJ1-1
V: TRBV6-1
size: .
DNA: TGTGCCAGCAGTGAAGCGGACAGTAGGACTGAAGCTTTCTTT
CDR3: CASSEADSRTEAFF

D: .
J: TRBJ2-7
V: TRBV19
size: .
DNA: TGTGCCAGCACCCCGACAGGCCTTCCCCTCTACGAGCAGTACTTC
CDR3: CASTPTGLPLYEQYF

D: TRBD2
J: TRBJ2-5
V: TRBV7-2
size: .
DNA: TGTGCCAGCAGCCTCCAGACTAGCGGCTCCTGGACGGAGACCCAGTACTTC
CDR3: CASSLQTSGSWTETQYF

D: TRBD1
J: TRBJ2-5
V: TRBV7-2
size: .
DNA: TGTGCCAGCAGCTATCAGACAGGGTCGAGGGAGACCCAGTACTTC
CDR3: CASSYQTGSRETQYF

D: .
J: TRBJ2-7
V: TRBV27
size: .
DNA: TGTGCCAGCAGTTTAGTACAGAGCTCCTACGAGCAGTACTTC
CDR3: CASSLVQSSYEQYF